This T cell receptor (beta chain) comes out of a study of brain T cells in children with intractable seizures. Sequenced by immunoSEQ multiplex PCR; TCRdb stores in-frame clones only, minus some. The data hold 340,000 or so clones, with about 94% observed a single time. CDR1 LGHNT and CDR2 FRNRAP come from the germline V gene. V shed 2 bases, J shed 8 bases, and the junction held 15 bases outside the gene matches. This CDR3 is 18 amino acids long. As to time point: blood from clinic visit 5 months post-surgery; TSC patient then seizure free. The input for sequencing was peripheral blood, taken 4 to 5 months after surgery. The sequence derives from a boy under two years old with tuberous sclerosis and intractable seizures. The chain links TRBV12-5 to TRBJ1-6, with 7 bases fitting TRBD1. The CDR3 spells CASGLSPGETGWDSPLHF. CDR3 DNA: TGTGCTAGTGGTTTGTCCCCGGGGGAGACAGGGTGGGATTCACCCCTCCACTTT.